Listed below are T cell receptor beta chains from one sample, sequenced in a study of T-cell memory formation after mild COVID-19. TCRdb passed the 5' RACE reads through MiXCR, listing each CDR3 protein once. This table holds approximately 400,000 distinct CDR3 sequences, less than 25% found once. Sequences were obtained from PBMCs or a T cell subset sorted from them (not recorded which). These receptors all come from an adult woman who had mild COVID-19 (a few samples of this study predate the infection). Cell type and time point are not known. Both conserved end residues are part of each CDR3. A D gene is named only where the DNA matches it firmly. Where a row states a size, it is once, few, many or the class of an expanded clone; other rows omit it.

length,D,V,size,J,DNA,CDR3
14,.,TRBV6-5,.,TRBJ2-2,TGTGCCAGCAATGGGGCCGCGAACACCGGGGAGCTGTTTTTT,CASNGAANTGELFF
13,.,TRBV20-1,.,TRBJ2-2,TGCAGTGCTAGAGGGGTAACACGCGGGGAGCTGTTTTTT,CSARGVTRGELFF
14,.,TRBV12-3/TRBV12-4,.,TRBJ1-1,TGTGCCAGCCACTTTGGGGCGTTGAACACTGAAGCTTTCTTT,CASHFGALNTEAFF
13,.,TRBV7-2,.,TRBJ2-3,TGTGCCAGCAGCTTAGCAGCGCAAGATACGCAGTATTTT,CASSLAAQDTQYF
13,.,TRBV4-1,once,TRBJ1-2,TGCGCCAGCAGCCAAGATGGGGCCCTTGGCTACACCTTC,CASSQDGALGYTF
13,.,TRBV12-5,.,TRBJ2-1,TGTGCTAGTGGTTTGGGCTCGGGCAATGAGCAGTTCTTC,CASGLGSGNEQFF
17,TRBD2,TRBV12-3/TRBV12-4,few,TRBJ2-3,TGTGCCAGCAGTTTACAGGGTAGCGGGGGGTTCACAGATACGCAGTATTTT,CASSLQGSGGFTDTQYF
13,.,TRBV30,.,TRBJ2-7,TGTGCCTGGAGTGTAACTGAGGGCTACGAGCAGTACTTC,CAWSVTEGYEQYF
15,TRBD1,TRBV10-2,few,TRBJ1-1,TGCGCCAGCAGTGGTACTCAGGGGGCTCGGACTGAAGCTTTCTTT,CASSGTQGARTEAFF
17,.,TRBV5-1,.,TRBJ2-4,TGCGCCAGCAGCTTGGAGGACAGTTCATTAGCCAAAAACATTCAGTACTTC,CASSLEDSSLAKNIQYF
15,TRBD1,TRBV7-9,.,TRBJ1-5,TGTGCCAGCAGGTCGACAGGGGCTGGCAATCAGCCCCAGCATTTT,CASRSTGAGNQPQHF
13,.,TRBV29-1,few,TRBJ2-7,TGCAGCGCATCAAAGCGGATGATTTACGAGCAGTACTTC,CSASKRMIYEQYF
13,TRBD1,TRBV10-2,.,TRBJ1-1,TGCGCCAGGGACCCGGGACAGAAGACTGAAGCTTTCTTT,CARDPGQKTEAFF
12,.,TRBV18,few,TRBJ2-3,TGTGCCAGCTCCCCCCAGGAAGATACGCAGTATTTT,CASSPQEDTQYF
13,.,TRBV30,few,TRBJ1-5,TGTGCCTGGAGTGGTGGAAGCAATCAGCCCCAGCATTTT,CAWSGGSNQPQHF
12,.,TRBV12-3/TRBV12-4,.,TRBJ2-5,TGTGCCAGCAGCCCAGAGGAAGAGACCCAGTACTTC,CASSPEEETQYF
19,.,TRBV7-8,.,TRBJ1-2,TGTGCCAGCAGCCCCCGGTTCCTCCTGTCGGGACCATTCAACTATGGCTACACCTTC,CASSPRFLLSGPFNYGYTF
16,.,TRBV12-3/TRBV12-4,.,TRBJ1-1,TGTGCCAGCAGTTTGGGGCAGAATCATCCGAACACTGAAGCTTTCTTT,CASSLGQNHPNTEAFF
16,TRBD2,TRBV20-1,.,TRBJ2-5,TGCAGTGCTAGAGATGTAGCGGGGTGGTACCAAGAGACCCAGTACTTC,CSARDVAGWYQETQYF
16,TRBD1,TRBV5-6,.,TRBJ2-7,TGTGCCAGCAGCTCCCCGACAGGGGAAATTAGCTACGAGCAGTACTTC,CASSSPTGEISYEQYF
15,TRBD2,TRBV18,few,TRBJ2-5,TGTGCCAGCTCACCAAAGCTAGCGGTCCAAGAGACCCAGTACTTC,CASSPKLAVQETQYF
15,.,TRBV12-3/TRBV12-4,.,TRBJ1-2,TGTGCCAGCAGTTTCACCCAGGCCCCTATCTATGGCTACACCTTC,CASSFTQAPIYGYTF